The subject of this entry is one T cell receptor (beta chain). Its antigen is currently unknown. The data were taken from a study of shared clonotypes between healthy human individuals. Study-wide points: Compared with clonotypes that all four donors shared, non-shared clonotypes had lower generation probabilities. What naive subsets generally showed was a larger estimated richness than memory subsets showed.

Per germline, CDR1 SGHRS and CDR2 YFSETQ. Trimming removed 1 base from V and 4 bases from J; junction bases left unmatched: 8. This CDR3 spans 16 amino acids. The naive CD8 population came from CD45RO-negative cells selected for CCR7, without terminally differentiated effector memory CD45RA+ cells. All the donors were Caucasian adults who lived in Nashville, Tennessee. Profiled with immunoSEQ multiplex PCR; TCRdb holds only in-frame clones, not every one. The sample consists of some 2,000,000 clones, about 94% of them appearing once. Sequencing used naive CD8+ T cells sorted from blood. This TCR was sampled from a man aged 18 to 30 in good health. This chain uses TRBV5-1 with TRBJ2-3; 8 bases match TRBD1. The CDR3: CASSLQGQGASDTQYF. As DNA, the CDR3 is TGCGCCAGCAGCTTGCAGGGGCAGGGGGCGTCAGATACGCAGTATTTT.